The T cell receptor beta chain described here comes from a study of early T cells in non-severe SARS-CoV-2 infection. Study-level results: VDJdb-based annotation leaned toward anti-spike CD8 responses and missed private and CD4 specificities.

Molecules of cDNA were individually given unique molecular identifiers that were attached to them. TCRdb re-called the 5' RACE reads through MiXCR, storing one row per CDR3 protein. The sample holds 70,000 to 95,000 distinct CDR3 sequences, 13% to 15% seen once. Deletions cut 4 bases from V and 0 bases from J, with 9 bases between. CDR1 and CDR2 (germline): SQVTM, ANQGSEA. The CDR3 spans 13 residues. This clonotype was counted at least ten times. The antigen is unknown. Material: whole blood. The sequence derives from an adult who was a healthcare worker with PCR-confirmed SARS-CoV-2 infection or an uninfected control (not recorded which). The chain is built from TRBV29-1 and TRBJ1-1, with D uncertain. CDR3 residues: CSVGGSMNTEAFF. The CDR3 DNA follows: TGCAGCGTTGGGGGAAGCATGAACACTGAAGCTTTCTTT.